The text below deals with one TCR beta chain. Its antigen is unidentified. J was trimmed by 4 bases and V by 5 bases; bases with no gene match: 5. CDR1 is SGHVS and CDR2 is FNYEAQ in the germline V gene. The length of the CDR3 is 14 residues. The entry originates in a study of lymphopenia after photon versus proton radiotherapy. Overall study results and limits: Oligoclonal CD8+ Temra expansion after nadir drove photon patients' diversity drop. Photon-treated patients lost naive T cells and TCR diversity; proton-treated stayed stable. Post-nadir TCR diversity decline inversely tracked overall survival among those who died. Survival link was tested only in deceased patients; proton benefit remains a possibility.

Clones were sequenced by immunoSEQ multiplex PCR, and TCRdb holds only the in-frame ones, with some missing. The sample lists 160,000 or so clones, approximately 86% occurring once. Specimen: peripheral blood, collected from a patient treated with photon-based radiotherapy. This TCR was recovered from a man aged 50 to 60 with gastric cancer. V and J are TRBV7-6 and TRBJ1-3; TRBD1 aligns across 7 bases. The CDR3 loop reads CASSRTGVGNTIYF. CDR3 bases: TGTGCCAGCAGCCGTACAGGGGTGGGAAACACCATATATTTT.